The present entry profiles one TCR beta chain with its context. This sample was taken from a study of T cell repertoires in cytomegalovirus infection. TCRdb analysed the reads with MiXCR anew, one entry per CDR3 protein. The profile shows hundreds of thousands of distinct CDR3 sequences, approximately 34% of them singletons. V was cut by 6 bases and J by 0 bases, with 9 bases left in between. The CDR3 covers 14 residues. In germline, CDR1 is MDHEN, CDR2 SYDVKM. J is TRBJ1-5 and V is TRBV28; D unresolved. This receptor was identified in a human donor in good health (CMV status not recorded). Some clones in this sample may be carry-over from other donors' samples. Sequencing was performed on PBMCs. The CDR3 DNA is TGTGCCAGCAGGACCGCCATTAGCAATCAGCCCCAGCATTTT. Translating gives CASRTAISNQPQHF.